This passage covers 8 T cell receptor beta chains from one sample sequenced in a study of spatial heterogeneity in lung cancer. Each CDR3 protein gets one entry after TCRdb re-called the 5' RACE reads with MiXCR. The sample includes about 12,000 distinct CDR3 sequences, about 6% of them seen just once. Time point indicated: sample taken at primary tumor resection. Sequencing covered unsorted whole RNA taken from tumor, nontumor lung or frozen PBMC. The source was normal lung tissue next to the tumor, collected at surgery. These receptors came from a male donor with early-stage non-small cell lung cancer.

The rearrangement links TRBV28 to TRBJ1-2; TRBD1 might be the D (5 bases). Germline V lookup: CDR1 MDHEN, CDR2 SYDVKM. The CDR3 is made up of 14 amino acids. V lost 3 bases and J lost 4, with 12 bases in between. CDR3 coding DNA: TGTGCCAGCAGTTTGGGACTTCTCGGCTATGGCTACACCTTC. It yields the protein CASSLGLLGYGYTF.

This clonotype was observed at least ten times. The CDR3 sequence is CATSDAKSGNQPQHF. CDR3 coding DNA: TGTGCCACCAGTGACGCAAAGTCAGGGAACCAGCCCCAGCATTTT. The V and J genes are TRBV24-1 and TRBJ1-5; tentatively, D is TRBD1 (5 bases). The CDR3 has 15 amino acids. V lost 4 bases and J lost 7, with 16 bases in between. Germline V gives CDR1 KGHDR, CDR2 SFDVKD.

This chain joins TRBV4-2 and TRBJ1-4, with 8 bases that match TRBD1. Trimming took 6 bases from V and 8 from J; bases not matched to a gene: 14. The CDR3 runs to 16 residues. Germline V CDR1 and CDR2: LGHNA, YNFKEQ. CDR3 in amino acids: CASSPADRASREKLFF. The CDR3 nucleotides are TGTGCCAGCAGTCCAGCGGACAGGGCTTCGAGAGAAAAACTGTTTTTT.

This clonotype has a count of ten or more. This chain connects TRBV23-1 to TRBJ1-1, with 7 bases lining up with TRBD1. TRBV23-1 is an ORF for which the function is uncertain. The CDR3 covers 13 residues. V dropped 4 bases and J dropped 4; count of bases not matched to a gene: 3. The CDR3 is CASSLRDSTEAFF. CDR3 DNA sequence: TGCGCCAGCAGTCTCCGGGACAGCACTGAAGCTTTCTTT.

This clonotype showed up many times. V gene TRBV29-1 combines with J gene TRBJ2-3; TRBD2 agrees at 14 bases. The CDR3 covers 15 residues. From germline, CDR1 is SQVTM and CDR2 ANQGSEA. J lost 3 bases, V lost 7 bases, and 6 bases had no gene match. The CDR3 DNA is TGCAGCGGGCAGGGGACTAGCGGGAGTACAGATACGCAGTATTTT. This translates into CSGQGTSGSTDTQYF.

This clonotype is labeled as medium-sized. The rearrangement joins TRBV12-5 to TRBJ2-1; perhaps TRBD2 as D (5 bases). The V end was cut by 4 bases, the J end by 8 bases, with 9 bases between. CDR1 and CDR2 (germline): LGHNT, FRNRAP. The CDR3 extends over 12 amino acids. Here the CDR3 DNA reads TGTGCTAGTGGTTGGATGCGGGATGAGCAGTTCTTC. It encodes CASGWMRDEQFF.

This clonotype was picked up many times. The V call is TRBV7-6, the J call TRBJ1-2, with D unclear. The CDR3 sequence is 15 residues long. Germline V gene lookup returns CDR1 SGHVS and CDR2 FNYEAQ. Deletions cut 5 bases from V and 0 bases from J, with 13 bases between. CDR3 nucleotide sequence: TGTGCCAGCAGCCCCGGGGAAAGAACTAACTATGGCTACACCTTC. It yields the protein CASSPGERTNYGYTF.

This clonotype was detected only a few times. The chain is built from TRBV12-3 or TRBV12-4 and TRBJ2-3, with 14 bases matching TRBD2. The CDR3 is 17 residues long. With 4 bases clipped from V and 3 bases from J, the junction kept 6 bases outside the gene matches. CDR3 DNA sequence: TGTGCCAGCAGTTCCGGGACTAGCGGGAGTATTACAGATACGCAGTATTTT. This sequence encodes CASSSGTSGSITDTQYF.